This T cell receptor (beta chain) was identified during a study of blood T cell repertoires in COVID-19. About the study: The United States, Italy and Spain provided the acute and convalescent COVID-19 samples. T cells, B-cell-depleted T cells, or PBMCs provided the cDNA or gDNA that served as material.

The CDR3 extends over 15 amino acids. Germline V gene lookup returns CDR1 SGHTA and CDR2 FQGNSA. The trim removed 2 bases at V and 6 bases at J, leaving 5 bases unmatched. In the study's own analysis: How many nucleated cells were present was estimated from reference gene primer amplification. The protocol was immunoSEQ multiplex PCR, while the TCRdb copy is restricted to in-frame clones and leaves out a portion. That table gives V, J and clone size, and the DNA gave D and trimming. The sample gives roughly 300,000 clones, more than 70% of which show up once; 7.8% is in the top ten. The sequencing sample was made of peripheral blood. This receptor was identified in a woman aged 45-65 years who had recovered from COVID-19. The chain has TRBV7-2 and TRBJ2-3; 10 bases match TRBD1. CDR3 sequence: CASSLSGTGVDTQYF. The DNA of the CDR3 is TGTGCCAGCAGCTTATCTGGGACAGGGGTCGATACGCAGTATTTT.